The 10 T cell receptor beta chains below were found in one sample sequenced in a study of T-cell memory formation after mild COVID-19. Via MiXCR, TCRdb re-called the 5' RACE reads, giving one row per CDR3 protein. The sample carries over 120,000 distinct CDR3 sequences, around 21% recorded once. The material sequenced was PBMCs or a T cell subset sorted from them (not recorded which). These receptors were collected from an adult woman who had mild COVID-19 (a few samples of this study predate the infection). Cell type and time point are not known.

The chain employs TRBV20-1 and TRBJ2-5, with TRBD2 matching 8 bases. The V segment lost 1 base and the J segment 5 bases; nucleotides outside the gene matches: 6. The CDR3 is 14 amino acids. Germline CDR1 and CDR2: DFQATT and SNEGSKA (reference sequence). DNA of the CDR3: TGCAGTGCTAGAGGGCGGGGGGTCCAGGAGACCCAGTACTTC. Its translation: CSARGRGVQETQYF.

The CDR3 reads CASSHQRGPYEQYF. In DNA form, the CDR3 reads TGCGCCAGCAGCCACCAGCGGGGGCCCTACGAGCAGTACTTC. The chain is built from TRBV5-1 and TRBJ2-7, with TRBD2 identical over 8 bases. V dropped 4 bases and J dropped 2; count of bases not matched to a gene: 5. The CDR3 has 14 residues. Looked up from germline, CDR1 is SGHRS and CDR2 is YFSETQ.

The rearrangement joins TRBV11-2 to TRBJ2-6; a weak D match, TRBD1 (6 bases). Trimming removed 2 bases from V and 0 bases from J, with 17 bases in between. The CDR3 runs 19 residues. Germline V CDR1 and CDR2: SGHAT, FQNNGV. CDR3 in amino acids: CASSLLSGGAVSGANVLTF. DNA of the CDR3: TGTGCCAGCAGCTTACTATCTGGGGGCGCCGTCTCTGGGGCCAACGTCCTGACTTTC.

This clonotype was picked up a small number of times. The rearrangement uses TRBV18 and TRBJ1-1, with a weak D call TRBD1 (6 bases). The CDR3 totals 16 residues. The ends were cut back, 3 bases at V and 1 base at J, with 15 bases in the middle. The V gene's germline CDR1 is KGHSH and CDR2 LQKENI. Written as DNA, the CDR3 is TGTGCCAGCTCACCTTGGACTGACAGGACGAACACTGAAGCTTTCTTT. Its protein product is CASSPWTDRTNTEAFF.

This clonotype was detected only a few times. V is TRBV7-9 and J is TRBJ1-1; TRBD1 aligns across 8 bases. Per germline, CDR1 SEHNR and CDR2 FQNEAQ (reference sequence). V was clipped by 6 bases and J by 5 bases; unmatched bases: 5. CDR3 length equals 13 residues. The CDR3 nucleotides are TGTGCCAGCAGGGACAGGGTTGAGACTGAAGCTTTCTTT. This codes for CASRDRVETEAFF.

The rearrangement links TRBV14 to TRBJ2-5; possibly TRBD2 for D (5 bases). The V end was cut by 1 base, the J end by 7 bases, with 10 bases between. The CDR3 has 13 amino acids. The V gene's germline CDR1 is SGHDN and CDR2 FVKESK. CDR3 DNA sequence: TGTGCCAGCAGCCAAGGTTGGGCGGGGACCCAGTACTTC. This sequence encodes CASSQGWAGTQYF.

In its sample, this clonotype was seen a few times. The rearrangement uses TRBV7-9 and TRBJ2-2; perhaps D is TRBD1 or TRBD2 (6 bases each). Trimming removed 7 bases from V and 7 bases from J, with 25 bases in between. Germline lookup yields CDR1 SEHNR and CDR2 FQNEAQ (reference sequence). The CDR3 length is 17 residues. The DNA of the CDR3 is TGTGCCAGCATCGTGAATTTTATTCCGGGGGCAATCGGGGAGCTGTTTTTT. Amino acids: CASIVNFIPGAIGELFF.

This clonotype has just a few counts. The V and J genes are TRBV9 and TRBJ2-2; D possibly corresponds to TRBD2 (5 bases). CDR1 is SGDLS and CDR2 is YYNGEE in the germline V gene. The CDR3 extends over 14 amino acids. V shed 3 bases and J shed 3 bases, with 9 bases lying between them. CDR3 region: CASSAGLYTGELFF. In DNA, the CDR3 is TGTGCCAGCAGCGCCGGACTTTACACCGGGGAGCTGTTTTTT.

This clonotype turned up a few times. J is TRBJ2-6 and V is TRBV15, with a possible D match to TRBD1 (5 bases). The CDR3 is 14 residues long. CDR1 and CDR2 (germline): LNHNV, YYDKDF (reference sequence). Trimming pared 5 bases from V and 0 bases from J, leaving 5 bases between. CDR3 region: CATSGASGANVLTF. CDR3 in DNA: TGTGCCACCAGCGGGGCCTCTGGGGCCAACGTCCTGACTTTC.

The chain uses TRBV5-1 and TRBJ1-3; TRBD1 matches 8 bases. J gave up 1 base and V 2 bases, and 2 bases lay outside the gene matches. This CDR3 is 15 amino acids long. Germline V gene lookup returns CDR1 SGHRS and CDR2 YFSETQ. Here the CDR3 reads CASSLGTGSGNTIYF. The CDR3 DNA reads TGCGCCAGCAGCTTAGGGACAGGTTCTGGAAACACCATATATTTT.